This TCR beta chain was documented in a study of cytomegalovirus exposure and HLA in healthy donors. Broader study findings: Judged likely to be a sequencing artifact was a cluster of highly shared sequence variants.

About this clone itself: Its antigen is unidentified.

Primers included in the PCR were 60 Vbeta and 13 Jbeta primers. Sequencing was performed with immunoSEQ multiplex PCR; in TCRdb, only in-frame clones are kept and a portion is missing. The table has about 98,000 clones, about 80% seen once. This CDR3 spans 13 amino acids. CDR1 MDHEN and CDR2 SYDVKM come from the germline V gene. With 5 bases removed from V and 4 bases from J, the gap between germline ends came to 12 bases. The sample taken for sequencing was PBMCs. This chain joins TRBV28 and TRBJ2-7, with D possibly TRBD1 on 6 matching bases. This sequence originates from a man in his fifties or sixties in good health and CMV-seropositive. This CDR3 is CASSPTGMYEQYF. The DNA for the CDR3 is TGTGCCAGCAGTCCCACAGGGATGTACGAGCAGTACTTC. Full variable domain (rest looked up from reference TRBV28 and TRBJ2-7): DVKVTQSSRYLVKRTGEKVFLECVQDMDHENMFWYRQDPGLGLRLIYFSYDVKMKEKGDIPEGYSVSREKKERFSLILESASTNQTSMYLCASSPTGMYEQYFGPGTRLTVT.